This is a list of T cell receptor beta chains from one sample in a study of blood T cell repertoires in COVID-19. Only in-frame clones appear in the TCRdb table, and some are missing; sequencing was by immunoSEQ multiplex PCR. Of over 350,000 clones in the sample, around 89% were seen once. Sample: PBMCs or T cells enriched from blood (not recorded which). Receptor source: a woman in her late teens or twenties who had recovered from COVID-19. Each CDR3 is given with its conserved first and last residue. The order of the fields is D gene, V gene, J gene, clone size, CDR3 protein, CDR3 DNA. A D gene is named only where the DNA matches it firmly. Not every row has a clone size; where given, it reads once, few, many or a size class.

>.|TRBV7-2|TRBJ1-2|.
CASSLAGLQYGYTF
TGTGCCAGCAGCTTAGCAGGACTCCAATATGGCTACACCTTC
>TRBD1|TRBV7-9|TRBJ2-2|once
CASSLGGTGRTGELFF
TGTGCCAGCAGCTTGGGTGGGACAGGTCGTACCGGGGAGCTGTTTTTT
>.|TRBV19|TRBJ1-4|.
CASRKITANEKLFF
TGTGCCAGCCGTAAAATCACAGCTAATGAAAAACTGTTTTTT
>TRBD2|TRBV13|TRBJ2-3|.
CASSSTSVFADTQYF
TGTGCCAGCAGCTCGACTAGCGTATTTGCAGATACGCAGTATTTT
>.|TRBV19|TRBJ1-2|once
CASSVLSGHGYTF
TGTGCCAGTAGTGTTCTGTCAGGGCACGGCTACACCTTC
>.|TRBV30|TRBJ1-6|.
CAGSGTTSPLHF
TGTGCCGGGTCCGGGACAACCTCACCCCTCCACTTT
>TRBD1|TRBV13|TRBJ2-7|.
CASSMRTGGWWSYEQYF
TGTGCCAGCAGCATGCGGACAGGGGGTTGGTGGTCCTACGAGCAGTACTTC
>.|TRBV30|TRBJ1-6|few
CAWSVQGSYNSPLHF
TGTGCCTGGAGTGTCCAGGGCTCCTATAATTCACCCCTCCACTTT
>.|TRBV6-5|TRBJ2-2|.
CASSYAGTSTGELFF
TGTGCCAGCAGTTACGCAGGGACTTCCACCGGGGAGCTGTTTTTT
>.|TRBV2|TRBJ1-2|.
CASSEAQVYGYTF
TGTGCCAGCAGTGAAGCACAGGTCTATGGCTACACCTTC
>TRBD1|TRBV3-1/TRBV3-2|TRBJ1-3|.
CASSLTGTGRGNTIYF
TGTGCCAGCAGCCTAACCGGGACAGGGCGTGGAAACACCATATATTTT
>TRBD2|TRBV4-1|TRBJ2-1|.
CASSQGGRGAYNEQFF
TGCGCCAGCAGCCAAGGAGGGCGGGGGGCCTACAATGAGCAGTTCTTC
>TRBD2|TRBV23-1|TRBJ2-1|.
CASSLSGGSNEQFF
TGCGCCAGCAGTCTGAGCGGGGGCTCTAATGAGCAGTTCTTC
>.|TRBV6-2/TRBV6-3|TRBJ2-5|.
CASSYFEEPEHTRDPVPQYF
TGTGCCAGCAGTTACTTTGAGGAGCCCGAACATACAAGAGACCCAGTACCCCAGTACTTC
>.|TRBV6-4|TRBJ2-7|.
CASHRKGVVYEQYF
TGTGCCAGCCACCGTAAAGGGGTCGTCTACGAGCAGTACTTC
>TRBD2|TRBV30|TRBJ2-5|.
CAWLRGGKETQYF
TGTGCCTGGCTGCGGGGGGGAAAAGAGACCCAGTACTTC
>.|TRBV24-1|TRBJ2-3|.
CATSDSGSTDTQYF
TGTGCCACCAGTGATTCAGGGAGCACAGATACGCAGTATTTT
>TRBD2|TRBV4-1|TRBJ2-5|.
CASSQVSAGEETQYF
TGCGCCAGCAGCCAAGTCTCAGCGGGGGAAGAGACCCAGTACTTC
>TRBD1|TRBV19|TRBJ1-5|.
CASSIQGAGSNQPQHF
TGTGCCAGTAGTATTCAGGGGGCAGGTAGCAATCAGCCCCAGCATTTT
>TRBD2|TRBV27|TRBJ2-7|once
CASNNKGGGYIYEQYF
TGTGCCAGCAACAACAAAGGCGGGGGGTATATCTACGAGCAGTACTTC
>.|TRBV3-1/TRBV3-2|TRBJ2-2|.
CASSQSQGRGGELFF
TGTGCCAGCAGCCAATCCCAGGGGAGAGGCGGGGAGCTGTTTTTT
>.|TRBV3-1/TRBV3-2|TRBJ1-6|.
CASSQDPGQNNSPLHF
TGTGCCAGCAGCCAAGATCCCGGACAGAATAATTCACCCCTCCACTTT
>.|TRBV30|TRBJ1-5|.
CAWSVGAAEPQHF
TGTGCCTGGAGTGTGGGGGCTGCCGAGCCCCAGCATTTT
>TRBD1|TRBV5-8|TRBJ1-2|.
CASSSRQGTYGYTF
TGTGCCAGCAGCTCCCGACAGGGGACCTATGGCTACACCTTC
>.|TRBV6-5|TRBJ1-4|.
CASSRTVINEKLFF
TGTGCCAGCAGTCGAACAGTGATTAATGAAAAACTGTTTTTT
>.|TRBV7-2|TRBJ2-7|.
CASSPQPGESYEQYF
TGTGCCAGCAGCCCCCAACCAGGGGAATCCTACGAGCAGTACTTC
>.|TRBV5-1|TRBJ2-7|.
CASSEGTLLYEGYF
TGCGCCAGCAGCGAAGGAACGCTTCTCTACGAGGGGTACTTC
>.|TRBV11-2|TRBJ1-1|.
CASSLDTGTVTEAFF
TGTGCCAGCAGCTTAGATACAGGGACGGTCACTGAAGCTTTCTTT
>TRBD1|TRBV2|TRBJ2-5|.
CASSFNEGRQGSETQYF
TGTGCCAGCAGTTTCAACGAGGGTCGACAGGGTAGTGAGACCCAGTACTTC
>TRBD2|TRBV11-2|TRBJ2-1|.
CASSFRLAGEYNEQFF
TGTGCCAGCAGCTTCCGACTAGCGGGGGAATACAATGAGCAGTTCTTC
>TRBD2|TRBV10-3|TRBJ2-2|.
CAISAGLAGGPGTGELFF
TGTGCCATCAGCGCGGGACTAGCGGGGGGGCCGGGCACCGGGGAGCTGTTTTTT
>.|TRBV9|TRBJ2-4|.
CASSVASGSAKNIQYF
TGTGCCAGCAGCGTAGCTTCGGGGTCAGCCAAAAACATTCAGTACTTC
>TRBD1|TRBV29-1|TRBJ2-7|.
CSVEIGTDYEQYF
TGCAGCGTTGAAATTGGGACAGACTACGAGCAGTACTTC
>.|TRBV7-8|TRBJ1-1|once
CASSFSTEAFF
TGTGCCAGCAGCTTCAGCACTGAAGCTTTCTTT
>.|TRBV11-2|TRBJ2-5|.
CASSLDGTTGETQYF
TGTGCCAGCAGCTTAGACGGGACAACGGGAGAGACCCAGTACTTC